This T cell receptor beta chain was retrieved from a study of identical twins. Everyone who gave samples was a healthy Caucasian. This CDR3 region has 19 residues. CDR1 SGHAT and CDR2 FQDESV come from the germline V gene (reference sequence). V was pared by 1 base and J by 0 bases, with 19 bases between. TCRdb processed the 5' RACE reads anew with MiXCR; each CDR3 protein has one entry. The sample contains 700,000 or so distinct CDR3 sequences, 8.6% of which appear only once. The same data also contributed to another study, on yellow fever vaccine responses in identical twins.

This rearrangement joins TRBV11-1 to TRBJ2-1; either TRBD1 or TRBD2 may fit D (5 bases each). What was sequenced was PBMCs. The clonotype originates from a woman aged 18-35 years in good health. The CDR3 region is CASSLVGTLQWGSYNEQFF. The CDR3 coding sequence is TGTGCCAGCAGCTTAGTAGGGACCCTACAATGGGGCTCCTACAATGAGCAGTTCTTC. The full variable domain, rest sourced from reference TRBV11-1 and TRBJ2-1, is EAEVAQSPRYKITEKSQAVAFWCDPISGHATLYWYRQILGQGPELLVQFQDESVVDDSQLPKDRFSAERLKGVDSTLKIQPAELGDSAMYLCASSLVGTLQWGSYNEQFFGPGTRLTVL.